The 22 T cell receptor beta chains presented below share a single source sample, sequenced in a study of blood T cell repertoires in COVID-19. Produced via immunoSEQ multiplex PCR; TCRdb's table is partial and in-frame only. The profile shows some 140,000 clones, roughly four fifths of them singletons. The sequenced sample was PBMCs or T cells enriched from blood (not recorded which). The receptors stem from a man aged 25-40 years who had recovered from COVID-19.

The V and J genes are TRBV6-5 and TRBJ1-6; D is unclear. The germline V gene has CDR1 MNHEY and CDR2 SVGAGI. Trimming took off 2 bases at V and 9 bases at J, with 5 bases between the two ends. The CDR3 is 12 residues long. CDR3 nucleotides: TGTGCCAGCAGTTACCCGGGTTCACCCCTCCACTTT. It yields the protein CASSYPGSPLHF.

The rearrangement links TRBV6-6 to TRBJ2-3, with D perhaps matching TRBD2 (6 bases). Germline-derived CDR1 and CDR2 are MNHNY and SVGAGI (reference sequence). CDR3 size: 14 residues. V was cut by 4 bases and J by 4 bases, with 12 bases left in between. The CDR3 bases are TGTGCCAGCAGTTTTCCCGGGAGCGCAGATACGCAGTATTTT. Amino acids: CASSFPGSADTQYF.

The chain employs TRBV6-1 and TRBJ1-6; possibly TRBD1 for D (5 bases). Trimming removed 1 base at V and 4 bases at J, with 8 bases between. CDR3 length: 15 residues. Germline loops: CDR1 MNHNS, CDR2 SASEGT. The CDR3 loop reads CASSEDGGYNSPLHF. The CDR3 bases are TGTGCCAGCAGTGAAGACGGGGGTTATAATTCACCCCTCCACTTT.

The J gene is TRBJ2-1, the V gene TRBV7-9; 9 bases fit TRBD1. The CDR3 sequence is 15 residues long. J lost 7 bases, V lost 4 bases, and 8 bases had no gene match. Per germline, CDR1 SEHNR and CDR2 FQNEAQ (reference sequence). CDR3 in amino acids: CASSSPGQGLNEQFF. The CDR3 DNA sequence: TGTGCCAGCAGCTCGCCGGGACAGGGCTTGAATGAGCAGTTCTTC.

The CDR3 DNA sequence: TGTGCCAGCAGCTTAGGGGGACAGGGGTTGAGCTATGGCTACACCTTC. Translation: CASSLGGQGLSYGYTF. The gene calls are TRBV7-8 and TRBJ1-2; 10 nucleotides align to TRBD1. With V trimmed by 1 base and J by 4 bases, 6 bases remained unmatched. CDR3 size: 16 residues. Germline CDR1 is SGHVS and CDR2 is FQNEAQ.

The CDR3 DNA reads as TGTGCCAGCAGTTTCGGCGGGGCAGATACGCAGTATTTT. Translated, it gives CASSFGGADTQYF. V is TRBV12-3 or TRBV12-4 and J is TRBJ2-3; perhaps TRBD2 as D (6 bases). The CDR3 consists of 13 residues. V lost 3 bases and J lost 4, with 8 bases in between.

The rearrangement joins TRBV5-1 to TRBJ1-4, with D possibly matching TRBD1 (6 bases). Germline V gives CDR1 SGHRS, CDR2 YFSETQ. Trimming left V 5 bases short and J 4 bases short, with 9 bases between. CDR3 length: 13 amino acids. The CDR3: CASRDSLNEKLFF. DNA of the CDR3: TGCGCCAGCAGGGACAGCCTTAATGAAAAACTGTTTTTT.

The rearrangement uses TRBV7-3 and TRBJ2-5; 14 nucleotides agree with TRBD2. CDR1 is SGHTA and CDR2 is FQGTGA in the germline V gene. Unmatched junction bases numbered 4, after V lost 5 bases and J lost 2 bases. This CDR3 has 16 amino acids. CDR3 nucleotide sequence: TGTGCCAGCAGCCGGGGACTAGCGGGAGAACAAGAGACCCAGTACTTC. Protein product: CASSRGLAGEQETQYF.

This clone was recorded only once. Within the sample, other DNA sequences also encode this same CDR3. The chain recombines TRBV5-1 with TRBJ1-4; the match to TRBD1 covers 9 bases. Germline V CDR1 and CDR2: SGHRS, YFSETQ. This CDR3 contains 14 residues. Losses at the gene ends were 4 bases for V and 4 bases for J; bases not matched to a gene: 2. As DNA, the CDR3 is TGCGCCAGCAGCCCGGGACAGGGTAATGAAAAACTGTTTTTT. This codes for CASSPGQGNEKLFF.

The V and J genes are TRBV19 and TRBJ1-3; D gene uncertain. CDR3 length equals 15 residues. The V gene's germline CDR1 is LNHDA and CDR2 SQIVND (reference sequence). The V and J ends lost 3 bases and 2 bases respectively, with 11 bases between them. This chain's CDR3 is CASSILAGPGNTIYF. The CDR3 DNA reads TGTGCCAGTAGTATTTTGGCGGGCCCTGGAAACACCATATATTTT.

The gene calls are TRBV6-1 and TRBJ1-1, with D perhaps matching TRBD1 (5 bases). V was shortened by 3 bases and J by 4 bases, with 15 bases between the two germline ends. In germline, CDR1 is MNHNS, CDR2 SASEGT. The CDR3 is 15 residues long. The DNA of the CDR3 is TGTGCCAGCAGTGACGCGAGTGGAGGGACCACTGAAGCTTTCTTT. Translated: CASSDASGGTTEAFF.

The chain uses TRBV7-9 and TRBJ2-7; D gene unclear. With 3 bases removed from V and 2 bases from J, the gap between germline ends came to 8 bases. This CDR3 spans 13 amino acids. The germline V gene has CDR1 SEHNR and CDR2 FQNEAQ (reference sequence). CDR3 bases: TGTGCCAGCAGCTTCGGGTCTGCCTACGAGCAGTACTTC. Residues: CASSFGSAYEQYF.

The genes are TRBV14 and TRBJ1-2, with a tentative D call TRBD1 (6 bases). The CDR3 runs 16 residues. Germline V CDR1 and CDR2: SGHDN, FVKESK. The V and J ends lost 0 bases and 4 bases respectively, with 15 bases between them. CDR3 nucleotide sequence: TGTGCCAGCAGCCAAGATAGGGGGACGGTGATCTATGGCTACACCTTC. Protein sequence: CASSQDRGTVIYGYTF.

The V gene is TRBV5-1, the J gene TRBJ2-5; the D gene is possibly TRBD1 (6 bases). The CDR3 is 15 amino acids. CDR1 SGHRS and CDR2 YFSETQ come from the germline V gene. V lost 4 bases and J lost 1, with 14 bases in between. The CDR3 region is CASSVTHRVQETQYF. DNA for the CDR3: TGCGCCAGCAGCGTTACCCACAGGGTCCAAGAGACCCAGTACTTC.

The chain combines TRBV25-1 with TRBJ2-5; D is possibly TRBD2 (7 bases). In germline, CDR1 is MGHDK, CDR2 SYGVNS. The V gene lost 8 bases and the J gene lost 4 bases, with 17 bases spanning the gap. The CDR3 length is 14 residues. As DNA, the CDR3 is TGTGCCAGCCGGGGACCGGGGGGCCGAGAGACCCAGTACTTC. Translated, it gives CASRGPGGRETQYF. The entire variable domain, with the rest obtained from reference TRBV25-1 and TRBJ2-5, is as follows: EADIYQTPRYLVIGTGKKITLECSQTMGHDKMYWYQQDPGMELHLIHYSYGVNSTEKGDLSSESTVSRIRTEHFPLTLESARPSHTSQYLCASRGPGGRETQYFGPGTRLLVL.

This chain joins TRBV5-1 and TRBJ2-7; the match to TRBD1 covers 8 bases. This CDR3 is built from 14 residues. Germline loops: CDR1 SGHRS, CDR2 YFSETQ. V lost 0 bases, J lost 3 bases, and 2 bases stayed unmatched. This CDR3 is CASSLEGTGYEQYF. The CDR3 bases are TGCGCCAGCAGCTTGGAAGGGACAGGCTACGAGCAGTACTTC.

This chain connects TRBV4-2 to TRBJ2-7; 11 bases fit TRBD2. V trimming: 4 bases; J trimming: 2 bases; junction bases outside the gene matches: 4. Germline values: CDR1 LGHNA, CDR2 YNFKEQ. CDR3 size: 15 residues. The CDR3 sequence is CASSRGLAEAYEQYF. The CDR3 nucleotides read TGTGCCAGCAGCCGGGGACTAGCGGAAGCCTACGAGCAGTACTTC.

The chain carries TRBV11-1 and TRBJ2-1; 7 positions match TRBD1. Germline lookup yields CDR1 SGHAT and CDR2 FQDESV (reference sequence). V trimming: 2 bases; J trimming: 0 bases; junction bases outside the gene matches: 4. CDR3 size: 16 residues. The CDR3 region is CASSLQGVGSYNEQFF. CDR3 nucleotide sequence: TGTGCCAGCAGCTTACAGGGGGTTGGCTCCTACAATGAGCAGTTCTTC.

In this sample, this clone turned up a few times. The chain carries TRBV19 and TRBJ1-5, with TRBD1 identical over 7 bases. The CDR3 sequence is 13 residues long. Germline-derived CDR1 and CDR2 are LNHDA and SQIVND (reference sequence). The V segment lost 6 bases and the J segment 7 bases; nucleotides outside the gene matches: 6. CDR3 nucleotide sequence: TGTGCCAGTAGACACAACAGGGGCCAGCCCCAGCATTTT. It translates to CASRHNRGQPQHF.

The V and J genes are TRBV11-2 and TRBJ2-3, with D possibly matching TRBD2 (6 bases). Germline assignment: CDR1 SGHAT and CDR2 FQNNGV. V gave up 5 bases and J gave up 0 bases, with 15 bases separating them. This CDR3 is 16 amino acids long. The CDR3 reads CASSGELALSTDTQYF. Here the CDR3 DNA reads TGTGCCAGCAGCGGAGAGCTAGCGCTGAGCACAGATACGCAGTATTTT.

The chain combines TRBV6-5 with TRBJ1-3; D call uncertain. V lost 2 bases to trimming and J lost 7 bases, with 12 bases between them. Germline CDR1 is MNHEY and CDR2 is SVGAGI. There are 14 residues in the CDR3. The CDR3 DNA reads TGTGCCAGCAGTTACCGCCAGGCGTATAACACCATATATTTT. Translating gives CASSYRQAYNTIYF.

The chain has TRBV3-1 (or the pseudogene TRBV3-2) and TRBJ2-1; D uncertain. The CDR3 runs to 13 residues. The germline V gene encodes CDR1 LGHDT and CDR2 YNNKEL (reference sequence). V gave up 1 base and J gave up 7 bases, with 8 bases separating them. The CDR3 nucleotides are TGTGCCAGCAGCCAAGGCGCGGCGAATGAGCAGTTCTTC. Translation gives CASSQGAANEQFF.